This T cell receptor beta chain was observed in a study of human T cells and chemical hapten exposure (dated by TCRdb to about 2021). Regarding the study in general: For sensitization, 2% DPC in acetone was applied to a 2 cm by 2 cm area of upper inner arm skin. The libraries were sequenced as a pool, and the TCR yield per sample differed mostly because of small variations in library volumes within the pool. The mostly female patient cohort included alopecia areata with under or over 50% scalp involvement, alopecia totalis and alopecia universalis. Blood for TCR sequencing was provided by twenty-nine alopecia patients at one to four time points (pre-sensitization, 2, 6 and 24 weeks). Throughout the roughly 25-week study period, patients were also given weekly therapeutic DPC doses on the scalp. Patient blood was sampled pre-sensitization (week 0) and at 2, 6 and about 24 weeks after DPC sensitization. In alopecia patients, the study followed how the peripheral blood TCR repertoire changed in vivo over primary and secondary sensitization to diphenylcyclopropenone (DPC), a hapten. Patch testing was performed on the upper back with Finn chambers containing 0.01% DPC, and the patch tests were scored after 6 days according to International Contact Dermatitis Research Group standards. Overall study outcomes, separate from this receptor: After repeated subsampling, the strength of the expansion versus patch-test correlation and the threshold at which it became significant changed. Significantly more large CDR3 similarity clusters were formed by expanded TCRs than by pre-sensitization or healthy control sets, consistent with antigen-driven responses. Alopecia, a presumed autoimmune disease, was present in all patients, so the immune response of the patients might differ from that of healthy individuals. No change with DPC sensitization was found in the number of TCRs above 1 in 1000 frequency, and no evidence of global repertoire structure alterations was found. A positive correlation was found between the number of PT1 expanded TCRs and patch test score, with significance reached at thresholds 8, 16 and 32 but not 4.

Receptor libraries were prepared by RACE. The sequencing machine was a NextSeq 500. Library preparation attached unique molecular identifiers to individual cDNA molecules for quantitative, reproducible TCR counting. For every blood RNA sample, sequencing covered both the TCR alpha and TCR beta chains. The published analysis was carried out like this. The median number of TCRs per sample was 95,638, ranging from about 20,000 to 750,000. V, J and CDR3 annotation of the TCR reads was carried out using the Decombinator software suite. For PS versus PT1 abundance plots, all samples were subsampled to the same number of TCRs (28,000). Expanded TCRs were defined as absent before sensitization and observed at least eight times at the 2-week time point. TCRdb reprocessing: public reads trimmed at Q25 with fastp, clones called with MiXCR, in-frame beta chains kept. Entries are consolidated by CDR3 protein sequence, retaining the most common genes and DNA. The V and J calls reflect TCRdb's pipeline rather than the authors' work. This sample holds some 96,000 distinct CDR3 sequences; 9% to 9.5% were observed only once. In total, the top ten clones hold approximately 2% of the sample.

This specimen's time point label, per the study, means: patch test 2, 6 weeks after DPC sensitization. In light of the paper, this sample's treatment or condition label describes: therapeutic diphenylcyclopropenone sensitization with weekly scalp DPC. At every patch-test visit, the blood draw took place before the patch test was put on. Patients were considered eligible if aged 18 to 70, diagnosed with alopecia and deemed suitable for DPC therapy, and patients were excluded if pregnant. Unfractionated whole blood was collected in Tempus Blood RNA tubes, and total RNA was extracted from that blood. The CDR3 holds 13 amino acids from the cysteine to the phenylalanine. The DNA shown is the 39-base CDR3, in frame from base 1. V was cut back by 2 bases and J by 3 bases, leaving a gap of 10 bases between them. Reading the germline V gene gives CDR1 SQVTM and CDR2 ANQGSEA. This clonotype was detected only a few times. Which antigen it targets is not known. Base-call qualities are not available, and no considerably larger clone is one nucleotide away.

The sequence was obtained from a woman in her thirties or forties with alopecia areata. Some clones in this sample may be carry-over from other donors' samples. This specimen was whole blood, taken in connection with sensitization to the hapten diphenylcyclopropenone (DPC). This chain joins TRBV29-1 to TRBJ1-2, with TRBD1 perhaps the D gene, on 6 matching bases. CDR3 loop: CSVEWGADYGYTF. Here is the DNA: TGCAGCGTTGAATGGGGGGCTGACTATGGCTACACCTTC.